This TCR beta chain was identified during a study of neurological immune-mediated disorders (dated by TCRdb to about 2019). Background for the entire study: Among the roughly 34 multiple sclerosis patients, relapsing-remitting MS was present in roughly 30 and secondary progressive MS was present in 3. Using UMI-based sequencing, the study compared peripheral blood TCR-beta repertoires from patients with HTLV-I-associated myelopathy (HAM/TSP), patients with multiple sclerosis, and healthy controls. The 90 to 110 TCR-beta libraries included longitudinal samples, technical triplicates and paired sorted CD4+ and CD8+ T-cell subsets alongside PBMC samples. Of the approximately 68 subjects in the cohort, about 14 were HAM/TSP patients, some 35 were multiple sclerosis patients, and around 20 were healthy controls.

cDNA was synthesized by template-switch 5'RACE using a primer with a 10-nucleotide random unique molecular identifier that tagged each TCR transcript. Over 180 million TCR-beta sequences, covering 15-18 subjects, were produced in each sequencing run. The RNeasy kit was used to extract total RNA. The KAPA Real-time Library Amplification kit was used to amplify TCR-beta VDJ regions with primers for the TCR constant region and the 5'RACE anchor. Sample indexes and Illumina adaptors were added in a first PCR, and a second PCR then increased library yield. After Ampure bead purification, the TCR product of roughly 650 bp was size-selected on a 2% E-gel SizeSelection system. Before pooling, library quality was checked on a Bioanalyzer, concentration was measured with Qubit, and libraries were quantified with the Kapa Library Quantification kit. An Illumina HiSeq 2500 was used to sequence the libraries paired-end at 2 x 150 bp. To increase sequence diversity, 25-30% phiX was spiked into each library pool. The paper's data handling went like this. Quality-filtered reads were processed with the UMI-based MiGEC pipeline, and over 90% of raw TCR sequences were removed by the MiGEC pipeline during error correction. VDJ genes were aligned to IMGT germline references, and clonotypes were defined by unique CDR3 amino acid sequence plus V-J genes. Clonal expansion, Shannon diversity and CDR3 relatedness (CalcPairwiseDistances, ClusterSamples) were evaluated with VDJtools, and phylogenetic trees were built with CLCbio workbench. Using coefficient-of-variation modelling across technical triplicates, the study counted a clone as expanded if it had at least 8 unique UMIs. TCRdb trimmed the raw reads at Q25, called clones with MiXCR and kept productive beta chains. Under each unique CDR3 protein, matching rows form one entry showing the most common genes and DNA. The V and J calls shown here were made by TCRdb, not taken from the authors' results. This sample has more than 45,000 distinct CDR3 sequences in its table, and about 4% of those were observed once. 2.5% to 3% of the sample is in the top ten clones.

V ends up 7 bases short and J 2 bases short, with an unmatched junction base count of 7. The CDR3 contains 14 residues, cysteine and phenylalanine counted. CDR3 DNA is the only sequence kept; it has 42 bases, read in frame from the first base. There are many counts of this clonotype. It lacks a known antigen. One base away there is no much larger clone; base qualities are not given. Libraries from unsorted PBMCs were made from 2 million PBMCs kept in RNAlater at -80 degrees C until RNA extraction. Multiple sclerosis patients were enrolled in a US clinical protocol evaluating disease progression by magnetic resonance imaging. Peripheral blood was subjected to Ficoll-Hypaque density gradient centrifugation to isolate PBMCs, which were then cryopreserved in liquid nitrogen. What the research found in general, with its limitations: Repertoires from 18 of 34 MS patients were grouped by phylogenetic analysis into a cluster of related CDR3 sequences, suggesting a possible repertoire-level signature. No identical CDR3 amino acid sequences were shared among expanded clones across subjects, suggesting private TCR-beta repertoires in all groups. TCR clonal expansion was highest in HAM/TSP patients and lowest in MS patients, with MS patients falling below even healthy controls. No clinical or MRI features were associated with the MS cluster, and the authors said that larger cohorts are needed.

The source of this sequence is a man between 50 and 59 years old with multiple sclerosis. The chain links TRBV12-3 or TRBV12-4 with TRBJ2-7; the junction holds 8 bases that match TRBD1. What was sequenced was PBMCs. The DNA reads TGTGCCAGCAAGGCCAGGGGGCTGGCCTACGAGCAGTACTTC. Its protein product is CASKARGLAYEQYF.